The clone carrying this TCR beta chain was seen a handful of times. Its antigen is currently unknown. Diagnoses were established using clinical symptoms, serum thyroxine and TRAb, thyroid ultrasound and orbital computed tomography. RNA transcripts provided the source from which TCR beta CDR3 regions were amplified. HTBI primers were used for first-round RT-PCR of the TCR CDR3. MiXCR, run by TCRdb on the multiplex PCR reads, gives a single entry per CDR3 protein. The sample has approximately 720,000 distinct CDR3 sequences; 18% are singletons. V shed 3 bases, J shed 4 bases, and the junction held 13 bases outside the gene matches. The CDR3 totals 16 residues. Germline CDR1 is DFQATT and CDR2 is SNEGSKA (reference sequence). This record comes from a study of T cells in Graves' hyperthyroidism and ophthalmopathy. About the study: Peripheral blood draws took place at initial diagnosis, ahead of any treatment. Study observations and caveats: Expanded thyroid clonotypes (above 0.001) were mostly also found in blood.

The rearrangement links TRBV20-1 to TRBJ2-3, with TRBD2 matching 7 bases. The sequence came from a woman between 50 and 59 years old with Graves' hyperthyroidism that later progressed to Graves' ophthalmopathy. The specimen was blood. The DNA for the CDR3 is TGCAGTGCTAGTTCCGATTGGGGGGGGTTCGCAGATACGCAGTATTTT. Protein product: CSASSDWGGFADTQYF.